A single sample is the source of the 18 T cell receptor beta chains below, sequenced in a study of OX40 agonist ivuxolimab in advanced cancers. Measured with immunoSEQ multiplex PCR; TCRdb has only the in-frame clones, and not every one. This sample yields about 120,000 clones, of which 80% to 90% are seen a single time; 0.55% belongs to the top ten. This specimen was CD4+ or CD8+ T cells sorted from blood, taken in a trial of the OX40 agonist ivuxolimab. These receptors came from an adult with an advanced solid tumor such as melanoma, head and neck, liver or kidney cancer.

This chain links TRBV18 with TRBJ2-7, with D possibly being TRBD2 (6 bases). Germline assignment: CDR1 KGHSH and CDR2 LQKENI. Trimming shortened V by 0 bases and J by 3 bases, and 12 bases separated the two germline ends. CDR3 length: 15 residues. CDR3 sequence: CASSPPKGGGYEQYF. The CDR3 bases are TGTGCCAGCTCACCACCGAAGGGAGGCGGCTACGAGCAGTACTTC.

J is TRBJ2-1 and V is TRBV5-1, with 11 bases identical to TRBD1. This CDR3 contains 15 residues. Germline lookup yields CDR1 SGHRS and CDR2 YFSETQ. The trim removed 4 bases at V and 10 bases at J, leaving 10 bases unmatched. The CDR3 nucleotides read TGCGCCAGCAGCCACGGACAGGGGGCGATTTCCGAGCAGTTCTTC. This encodes CASSHGQGAISEQFF.

This sequence joins TRBV6-5 and TRBJ2-5; D may be TRBD1 (5 bases). Germline V gene data show CDR1 as MNHEY and CDR2 as SVGAGI. CDR3 length: 15 amino acids. The V and J ends lost 2 bases and 2 bases respectively, with 12 bases between them. CDR3 DNA: TGTGCCAGCAGTTACACCTACAGGATTCAAGAGACCCAGTACTTC. Translation: CASSYTYRIQETQYF.

This clone was seen just once. This rearrangement joins TRBV5-6 to TRBJ2-5; 7 positions agree with TRBD1. The germline V gene encodes CDR1 SGHDT and CDR2 YYEEEE. Germline trimming cut 4 bases from V and 5 bases from J; bases unmatched to any gene: 11. There are 15 residues in the CDR3. The CDR3, as DNA: TGTGCCAGCAGCCCTACAGGGGCCCCAGGGGAGACCCAGTACTTC. Encoded protein: CASSPTGAPGETQYF. The entire variable domain, with the rest obtained from reference TRBV5-6 and TRBJ2-5, is as follows: DAGVTQSPTHLIKTRGQQVTLRCSPKSGHDTVSWYQQALGQGPQFIFQYYEEEERQRGNFPDRFSGHQFPNYSSELNVNALLLGDSALYLCASSPTGAPGETQYFGPGTRLLVL.

The gene calls are TRBV27 and TRBJ1-1; D unclear. CDR1 MNHEY and CDR2 SMNVEV come from the germline V gene (reference sequence). CDR3 size: 11 residues. V shed 6 bases and J shed 5 bases, with 7 bases lying between them. CDR3 nucleotides: TGTGCCAGCAGGTCAAGGACTGAAGCTTTCTTT. This codes for CASRSRTEAFF.

This chain uses TRBV30 with TRBJ1-1; possible D gene TRBD1, 5 bases. This CDR3 has 12 residues. CDR1 GTSNPN and CDR2 SVGIG come from the germline V gene (reference sequence). The V and J ends lost 4 bases and 4 bases respectively, with 10 bases between them. In nucleotides, the CDR3 is TGTGCCTGGAAACACAGGCGCACTGAAGCTTTCTTT. Translating gives CAWKHRRTEAFF. Variable domain in full (rest from reference TRBV30 and TRBJ1-1): SQTIHQWPATLVQPVGSPLSLECTVEGTSNPNLYWYRQAAGRGLQLLFYSVGIGQISSEVPQNLSASRPQDRQFILSSKKLLLSDSGFYLCAWKHRRTEAFFGQGTRLTVV.

V and J are TRBV6-5 and TRBJ1-1, with 7 nucleotides matching TRBD1. The CDR3 is made up of 14 amino acids. The germline CDR1 and CDR2 sequences are MNHEY and SVGAGI. V lost 5 bases and J lost 0; bases outside the gene matches: 3. CDR3 bases: TGTGCCAGCAGTCGGGACAGCTTGAACACTGAAGCTTTCTTT. Amino acids: CASSRDSLNTEAFF.

This chain uses TRBV7-2 with TRBJ2-1; 12 bases map to TRBD2. CDR1 is SGHTA, CDR2 FQGNSA, per germline. Trimming at V came to 6 bases and at J to 4 bases, leaving 4 bases not matched to a gene. The CDR3 extends over 15 amino acids. Written as DNA, the CDR3 is TGTGCCAGCAGTTCCCTAGCGGGGGGGTACAATGAGCAGTTCTTC. Amino acids: CASSSLAGGYNEQFF.

This clone was detected once. This chain joins TRBV28 and TRBJ1-5; TRBD1 might be the D (6 bases). V lost 2 bases to trimming and J lost 7 bases, with 15 bases between them. CDR3 length: 15 amino acids. In germline, CDR1 is MDHEN, CDR2 SYDVKM. The CDR3 nucleotides read TGTGCCAGCAGTTTAGAGGGGGGGGTTGGACAGCCCCAGCATTTT. It translates to CASSLEGGVGQPQHF. The full variable domain, with the rest looked up from reference TRBV28 and TRBJ1-5, is DVKVTQSSRYLVKRTGEKVFLECVQDMDHENMFWYRQDPGLGLRLIYFSYDVKMKEKGDIPEGYSVSREKKERFSLILESASTNQTSMYLCASSLEGGVGQPQHFGDGTRLSIL.

The chain is built from TRBV6-5 and TRBJ2-7; 7 nucleotides line up with TRBD1. With 6 bases clipped from V and 4 bases from J, the junction kept 9 bases outside the gene matches. Looked up from germline, CDR1 is MNHEY and CDR2 is SVGAGI. CDR3 length: 14 residues. As DNA, the CDR3 is TGTGCCAGCAGCTACAACAGGGGCGAGTACGAGCAGTACTTC. Translated: CASSYNRGEYEQYF.

Comment on this clone: This specimen includes other DNA sequences encoding the same CDR3. The chain couples TRBV14 to TRBJ1-4; no clear D. Germline V gene lookup returns CDR1 SGHDN and CDR2 FVKESK. CDR3 length: 12 residues. V was clipped by 5 bases and J by 10 bases, with 11 bases between them. The DNA of the CDR3 is TGTGCCAGCAGCTCTCACCTCGGAAAACTGTTTTTT. Translation gives CASSSHLGKLFF.

This rearrangement joins TRBV6-5 to TRBJ1-6, with TRBD1 matching over 7 bases. The J segment lost 9 bases and the V segment lost 5 bases, leaving 10 bases of the junction unmatched. Germline loops: CDR1 MNHEY, CDR2 SVGAGI. This CDR3 has 15 residues. The CDR3 DNA reads as TGTGCCAGCAGTCAAGGGGGCATATTGAGTTCACCCCTCCACTTT. This codes for CASSQGGILSSPLHF.

The count of this clone is one. The rearrangement uses TRBV7-9 and TRBJ1-1; D perhaps matches TRBD1 (6 bases). This CDR3 has 13 amino acids. Trimming pared 1 base from V and 8 bases from J, leaving 11 bases between. From germline, CDR1 is SEHNR and CDR2 FQNEAQ (reference sequence). CDR3: CASSLEGGVEAFF. DNA for the CDR3: TGTGCCAGCAGCTTAGAAGGGGGGGTCGAAGCTTTCTTT.

The rearrangement links TRBV7-2 to TRBJ2-1; the match to TRBD2 covers 9 bases. J gave up 8 bases and V 3 bases, and 14 bases lay outside the gene matches. Germline lookup yields CDR1 SGHTA and CDR2 FQGNSA. CDR3 length: 17 amino acids. CDR3 in DNA: TGTGCCAGCAGCTTCCTCCGGGGGCGCGGGGGGGTGGATGAGCAGTTCTTC. It specifies CASSFLRGRGGVDEQFF.

The CDR3 region has the DNA TGTGCCAGCAGCGCGGTGACCTCTGGAAACACCATATATTTT. This encodes CASSAVTSGNTIYF. The rearrangement joins TRBV9 to TRBJ1-3, with D unclear. The germline gives CDR1 SGDLS, CDR2 YYNGEE. This CDR3 region has 14 residues. V lost 3 bases, J lost 0 bases, and 7 bases lay in between.

The CDR3 reads CASSLVPADTQYF. The CDR3 bases are TGTGCCAGCAGCTTAGTTCCTGCAGATACGCAGTATTTT. The chain links TRBV7-6 to TRBJ2-3; D is unresolved. Trimming left V 1 base short and J 4 bases short, with 6 bases between. The V gene's germline CDR1 is SGHVS and CDR2 FNYEAQ. The CDR3 is 13 residues long.

The chain joins TRBV2 to TRBJ2-4; TRBD1 aligns across 11 bases. After removal of 3 bases from V and 0 bases from J, the junction contained 10 bases not matched to a gene. CDR1 and CDR2 (germline): SNHLY, FYNNEI. The CDR3 is 19 residues long. This chain's CDR3 is CASSENGQGAPLAKNIQYF. In DNA form, the CDR3 reads TGTGCCAGCAGTGAGAATGGACAGGGGGCTCCCCTAGCCAAAAACATTCAGTACTTC.

In nucleotides, the CDR3 is TGTGCCAGCGACGCGACCCACAGACACGGGAACACTGAAGCTTTCTTT. Translated: CASDATHRHGNTEAFF. The V call is TRBV7-9, the J call TRBJ1-1, with D unclear. Germline V CDR1 and CDR2: SEHNR, FQNEAQ (reference sequence). The CDR3 runs 16 residues. Trimming pared 8 bases from V and 1 base from J, leaving 20 bases between.